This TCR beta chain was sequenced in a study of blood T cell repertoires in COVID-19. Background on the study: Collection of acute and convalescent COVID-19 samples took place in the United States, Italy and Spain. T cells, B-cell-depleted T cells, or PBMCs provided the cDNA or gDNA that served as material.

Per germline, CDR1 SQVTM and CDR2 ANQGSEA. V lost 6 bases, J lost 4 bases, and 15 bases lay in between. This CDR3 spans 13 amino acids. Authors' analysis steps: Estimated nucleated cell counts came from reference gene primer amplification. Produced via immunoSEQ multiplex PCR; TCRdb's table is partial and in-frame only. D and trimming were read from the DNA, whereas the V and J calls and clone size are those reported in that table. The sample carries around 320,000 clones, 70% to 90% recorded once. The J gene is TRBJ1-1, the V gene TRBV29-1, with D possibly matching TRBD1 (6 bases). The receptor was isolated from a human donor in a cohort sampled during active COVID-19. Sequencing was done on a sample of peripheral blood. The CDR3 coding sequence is TGCAGCGTCAGACAGGTATTGAGCACTGAAGCTTTCTTT. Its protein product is CSVRQVLSTEAFF.